This T cell receptor (beta chain) appears in the sequencing data of a study of cytomegalovirus exposure and HLA in healthy donors. PCR involved 60 Vbeta and 13 Jbeta primers. The data were produced by immunoSEQ multiplex PCR, yet TCRdb's version contains in-frame clones alone and is incomplete. The table includes approximately 120,000 clones, 76% detected once. With respect to this clone: One junction end disagrees with the germline gene, perhaps due to a read error.

This clonotype originated in a middle-aged man in good health and CMV-seronegative. The sample consisted of PBMCs.

Here the CDR3 reads CASAGLPNTGAFF. The DNA for the CDR3 is TGTGCCAGCGCGGGACTTCCGAACACTGGAGCTTTCTTT. This sequence joins TRBV2 and TRBJ1-1; tentatively, D is TRBD1 (5 bases). The CDR3 sequence is 13 residues long. CDR1 SNHLY and CDR2 FYNNEI come from the germline V gene. The variable domain in full, completed from reference TRBV2 and TRBJ1-1, reads EPEVTQTPSHQVTQMGQEVILRCVPISNHLYFYWYRQILGQKVEFLVSFYNNEISEKSEIFDDQFSVERPDGSNFTLKIRSTKLEDSAMYFCASAGLPNTGAFFGQGTRLTVV.